These T cell receptor beta chains were read from a single sample in a study of liver allograft versus peripheral blood T cells. MiXCR, applied by TCRdb to the reads, yields one record per CDR3 protein. The sample carries 6,000 or so distinct CDR3 sequences, 16% recorded once. These receptors were taken from a human patient who had a liver transplant. Some T cells here may be from the graft donor. Both conserved end residues are trimmed from each CDR3. Each record gives: clone size, V gene, CDR3 protein. Only part of the rows carry a size: once, few, many, or a class if the clone is expanded.

>medium-sized|TRBV10-3
AISEMVGGQNTGELF
>-|TRBV5-6
ASSLWPPDYNSPLH
>medium-sized|TRBV27
ASSLLGGNGYT
>medium-sized|TRBV19
ASSILAGVSTDTQY
>many|TRBV6-1
ASSEAGDWSSYNSPLH
>few|TRBV14
ASSQWDREAF
>few|TRBV9
ASSADWDIYNEQF
>medium-sized|TRBV19
ASSEAGGPDTQY
>medium-sized|TRBV6-5
ASSYLGEHEQF
>-|TRBV20-1
SAHQGGGRNTEAF
>-|TRBV11-1
ASSLVSGALEAF
>many|TRBV28
ASSPPVQAFTDTQY
>medium-sized|TRBV13
ASSSDRTGTGGYEQY
>medium-sized|TRBV11-1
ASSFGTDGYT
>few|TRBV27
ASSLARTSYEQY
>many|TRBV28
ASSRSNYGYT
>few|TRBV6-5
ASSYSGWGQGVDYGYT
>medium-sized|TRBV19
ASSPRTSGRDEQF
>-|TRBV10-1
ASSESGAGWDTDTQY
>medium-sized|TRBV6-6
ASSYSSDRVDGYT
>medium-sized|TRBV29-1
SVGDRAGRETQY
>medium-sized|TRBV7-9
ASSYVGRVGRGTGYT
>-|TRBV9
TSSASVQGVTSTDTQY
>large|TRBV29-1
SAWGTGLSYEQY
>medium-sized|TRBV28
ASSPGLAGRLGQTVSYNEQF
>many|TRBV27
ASREGGVQPQH
>-|TRBV11-3
ASSSEPDNEQF
>many|TRBV5-6
ASSLGTGGNQPQH
>-|TRBV5-4
ASSLGGGYEQY
>-|TRBV7-9
ASSLDPAGSYEQY
>medium-sized|TRBV7-9
ASSLVEAGGEYEQY
>-|TRBV11-2
ASSLGFYEQY
>-|TRBV12-3/TRBV12-4
ASSLALGVGTEAF
>medium-sized|TRBV7-9
ASSHGHDNTEAF
>medium-sized|TRBV29-1
SVEGGETYEQY
>-|TRBV9
ASSVSNRMDNEQF
>-|TRBV28
ASSSNPVTANEKLF
>many|TRBV15
ATSRDDRSLGYT
>-|TRBV5-4
VSSLASLAGYNEQF